Each of the 17 T cell receptor beta chains below was sequenced from the same sample in a study of cytomegalovirus exposure and HLA in healthy donors. Vbeta (60) and Jbeta (13) primers were used in the PCR. Some clones are missing from TCRdb's copy, which holds only in-frame ones; the method was immunoSEQ multiplex PCR. The data show some 220,000 clones, 70% to 85% seen once. Specimen: PBMCs. All receptors come from a woman aged 40 to 50 in good health and CMV-seronegative.

The chain links TRBV28 to TRBJ1-1; TRBD1 agrees at 8 bases. The CDR3 runs to 14 residues. Per the germline V gene, CDR1 is MDHEN and CDR2 is SYDVKM. V trimming: 6 bases; J trimming: 5 bases; junction bases outside the gene matches: 8. This CDR3 reads CASSSQDRVTEAFF. The CDR3 nucleotides are TGTGCCAGCAGCTCCCAGGACAGGGTAACTGAAGCTTTCTTT.

The chain combines TRBV6-1 with TRBJ2-1; 11 bases fit TRBD2. V shed 3 bases, J shed 6 bases, and the junction held 1 base outside the gene matches. Germline V gene data show CDR1 as MNHNS and CDR2 as SASEGT. The CDR3 runs 14 residues. This CDR3 reads CASSEGTSGNEQFF. The CDR3 region has the DNA TGTGCCAGCAGTGAGGGGACTAGCGGCAATGAGCAGTTCTTC.

This clone was seen a single time. V usage is TRBV10-1 and J usage is TRBJ2-3; a weak D match, TRBD2 (6 bases). Trimming shortened V by 0 bases and J by 2 bases, and 12 bases separated the two germline ends. CDR1 and CDR2 (germline): WNHNN, SYGVQD (reference sequence). CDR3 length equals 16 residues. The CDR3 bases are TGCGCCAGCAGTGAGTCTAGGAGGGAATTCACAGATACGCAGTATTTT. It translates to CASSESRREFTDTQYF.

V is TRBV28 and J is TRBJ2-5; no firm D call. Germline CDR1 and CDR2: MDHEN and SYDVKM. The ends were cut back, 7 bases at V and 5 bases at J, with 11 bases in the middle. CDR3 length: 12 amino acids. The CDR3 DNA sequence: TGTGCCAGCACTCCTCCCGGTGAGACCCAGTACTTC. This sequence encodes CASTPPGETQYF.

The chain joins TRBV10-2 to TRBJ1-2; D is ambiguous. V lost 0 bases, J lost 6 bases, and 14 bases lay in between. Germline CDR1 reads WSHSY; CDR2 reads SAAADI. This CDR3 contains 15 residues. CDR3 sequence reads: CASSESRVELHGYTF. The CDR3 DNA follows: TGCGCCAGCAGTGAGTCGAGGGTGGAGTTACATGGCTACACCTTC.

V usage is TRBV11-2 and J usage is TRBJ2-1; perhaps TRBD1 as D (5 bases). The germline V gene has CDR1 SGHAT and CDR2 FQNNGV. CDR3 length equals 13 residues. Trimming removed 7 bases at V and 2 bases at J, with 9 bases between. The CDR3 nucleotides read TGTGCCAGCAACGACAGAACCTACAATGAGCAGTTCTTC. Its protein product is CASNDRTYNEQFF.

With respect to this clone: An end of the junction does not agree with germline; a read error may underlie this. The V call is TRBV7-2, the J call TRBJ1-2; maybe TRBD1 (6 bases). This CDR3 is 13 amino acids long. CDR1 is SGHTA, CDR2 FQGNSA, per germline. Here the CDR3 DNA reads TGTGCCAGCAGCTTAGAGGGAGGGGGTCTCGGGTCCTTC. Translated: CASSLEGGGLGSF.

This chain joins TRBV6-1 and TRBJ2-5; 10 nucleotides match TRBD2. CDR3 length: 15 amino acids. Losses at the gene ends were 6 bases for V and 4 bases for J; bases not matched to a gene: 8. Germline V CDR1 and CDR2: MNHNS, SASEGT. In DNA form, the CDR3 reads TGTGCCAGCAGCCAGCTAGCGGGGGTCATAGAGACCCAGTACTTC. The encoded protein is CASSQLAGVIETQYF.

The V and J genes are TRBV19 and TRBJ2-5, with 7 bases fitting TRBD2. Germline V gene lookup returns CDR1 LNHDA and CDR2 SQIVND (reference sequence). Losses at the gene ends were 2 bases for V and 5 bases for J; bases not matched to a gene: 5. The CDR3 sequence is 14 residues long. This CDR3 is CASSIQGGVETQYF. For the CDR3, the DNA is TGTGCCAGTAGTATACAGGGAGGGGTGGAGACCCAGTACTTC.

The chain links TRBV4-2 to TRBJ2-5; 11 nucleotides agree with TRBD2. Germline V gives CDR1 LGHNA, CDR2 YNFKEQ. The CDR3 is 17 residues long. Unmatched junction bases numbered 6, after V lost 0 bases and J lost 3 bases. The CDR3 is CASSQDLAGGWEETQYF. The CDR3 DNA reads as TGTGCCAGCAGCCAAGATTTAGCGGGGGGGTGGGAAGAGACCCAGTACTTC.

The V gene is TRBV7-2, the J gene TRBJ2-4, with 9 bases identical to TRBD2. Unmatched junction bases numbered 8, after V lost 5 bases and J lost 3 bases. The CDR3 spans 16 residues. Germline lookup yields CDR1 SGHTA and CDR2 FQGNSA. CDR3 bases: TGTGCCAGCAGCCGCGGGGGGGCCATGGACAAAAACATTCAGTACTTC. Translated: CASSRGGAMDKNIQYF. Complete variable domain (other parts from reference TRBV7-2 and TRBJ2-4): GAGVSQSPSNKVTEKGKDVELRCDPISGHTALYWYRQSLGQGLEFLIYFQGNSAPDKSGLPSDRFSAERTGGSVSTLTIQRTQQEDSAVYLCASSRGGAMDKNIQYFGAGTRLSVL.

This rearrangement joins TRBV18 to TRBJ2-7, with D possibly TRBD2 on 5 matching bases. Trimming pared 1 base from V and 0 bases from J, leaving 10 bases between. The CDR3 loop spans 15 amino acids. CDR1 and CDR2 from the germline V gene are KGHSH and LQKENI. The CDR3 DNA is TGTGCCAGCTCACCACAGTCGACTACCTCCTACGAGCAGTACTTC. Translating it yields CASSPQSTTSYEQYF.

This clone was detected only a few times. The chain employs TRBV5-8 and TRBJ1-1; D unclear. This CDR3 region has 13 residues. Between the trimmed V and J ends, which lost 0 bases and 3 bases, there was a span of 6 bases. Germline V gene lookup returns CDR1 SGHTS and CDR2 YDEGEE. The CDR3 sequence: CASSLGEDTEAFF. CDR3 nucleotides: TGTGCCAGCAGCTTGGGGGAGGACACTGAAGCTTTCTTT.

This clone was observed a single time. V gene TRBV9 combines with J gene TRBJ2-5, with 8 bases matching TRBD2. The CDR3 is 18 amino acids. V trimming: 3 bases; J trimming: 0 bases; junction bases outside the gene matches: 13. Germline V gene lookup returns CDR1 SGDLS and CDR2 YYNGEE. The CDR3 DNA sequence: TGTGCCAGCAGCGCCCGGGGGCAGCGGGGGCGGTACCAAGAGACCCAGTACTTC. It encodes CASSARGQRGRYQETQYF. Full variable domain (remainder filled in from reference TRBV9 and TRBJ2-5): DSGVTQTPKHLITATGQRVTLRCSPRSGDLSVYWYQQSLDQGLQFLIQYYNGEERAKGNILERFSAQQFPDLHSELNLSSLELGDSALYFCASSARGQRGRYQETQYFGPGTRLLVL.

The chain is built from TRBV6-1 and TRBJ2-7; 9 bases map to TRBD2. The CDR3 contains 13 residues. Germline CDR1 reads MNHNS; CDR2 reads SASEGT. The junction had 4 bases not matched to a gene; V was cut back by 4 bases and J by 6 bases. CDR3 nucleotide sequence: TGTGCCAGCAGTGTTGCGGGGGGGCGCGAGCAGTACTTC. Its translation is CASSVAGGREQYF.

The rearrangement joins TRBV25-1 to TRBJ1-4; 8 bases are shared with TRBD1. J gave up 7 bases and V 4 bases, and 5 bases lay outside the gene matches. Germline CDR1 and CDR2: MGHDK and SYGVNS. The CDR3 runs to 14 residues. The CDR3 region is CASSGQGMGEKLFF. The CDR3 DNA sequence: TGTGCCAGCAGTGGACAGGGGATGGGTGAAAAACTGTTTTTT.

This chain links TRBV30 with TRBJ1-2; D call uncertain. CDR1 is GTSNPN and CDR2 is SVGIG in the germline V gene (reference sequence). The V and J ends lost 0 bases and 4 bases respectively, with 6 bases between them. The CDR3 totals 12 residues. The CDR3 bases are TGTGCCTGGAGTGTACATGCCTATGGCTACACCTTC. As protein: CAWSVHAYGYTF.